This is a list of T cell receptor beta chains from one sample in a study of T cells in Graves' hyperthyroidism and ophthalmopathy. In TCRdb, the multiplex PCR reads were re-called with MiXCR into one record per CDR3 protein. Of about 770,000 distinct CDR3 sequences listed, 18% are singletons. What was sequenced was blood. The receptors shown here come from a woman aged 50 to 60 with Graves' hyperthyroidism that later progressed to Graves' ophthalmopathy. The CDR3 runs from the conserved cysteine through the conserved F or W. A D gene is named only where the DNA matches it firmly. Clone size appears in some rows only: once, few, many, or a class for an expanded clone.

CASSQDGPVYEQYF | TGCGCCAGCAGCCAAGACGGTCCGGTCTACGAGCAGTACTTC | few | TRBJ2-7 | TRBV4-1 | -
CASSPAGLAAPETQYF | TGTGCCAGCAGCCCTGCGGGACTAGCGGCTCCAGAGACCCAGTACTTC | - | TRBJ2-5 | TRBV5-4 | TRBD2
CASSGGAGQPQHF | TGTGCCAGCAGCGGGGGGGCTGGTCAGCCCCAGCATTTT | few | TRBJ1-5 | TRBV7-8 | -
CAISDGLAHEQYF | TGTGCCATCAGTGACGGGCTAGCCCACGAGCAGTACTTC | - | TRBJ2-7 | TRBV10-3 | -
CASNSANQPQHF | TGTGCCAGCAATAGCGCTAATCAGCCCCAGCATTTT | - | TRBJ1-5 | TRBV6-5 | -
CASSQETQYF | TGTGCCAGCAGCCAAGAGACCCAGTACTTC | many | TRBJ2-5 | TRBV3-1 | -
CASSPEAQSDGYTF | TGTGCCAGCAGCCCGGAGGCCCAGTCGGATGGCTACACCTTC | few | TRBJ1-2 | TRBV7-3 | -
CASSYPGQGGPYNEQFF | TGTGCCAGCAGTTACCCGGGACAGGGTGGGCCCTACAATGAGCAGTTCTTC | - | TRBJ2-1 | TRBV6-2/TRBV6-3 | TRBD1
CASSQAVNTDTQYF | TGTGCCAGCAGCCAAGCAGTAAACACAGATACGCAGTATTTT | many | TRBJ2-3 | TRBV3-1 | -
CSARERFFYGYTF | TGCAGTGCTAGAGAGAGGTTTTTCTATGGCTACACCTTC | - | TRBJ1-2 | TRBV20-1 | -
CASSGLTRSDTQYF | TGTGCCAGCAGCGGACTAACCCGATCAGATACGCAGTATTTT | few | TRBJ2-3 | TRBV25-1 | -
CASSLRTGAYGYTF | TGTGCCAGCAGTTTACGGACAGGGGCTTATGGCTACACCTTC | many | TRBJ1-2 | TRBV12-3/TRBV12-4 | TRBD1
CASSLQARGTSGTDTQYF | TGTGCCAGCAGTTTACAGGCGCGGGGGACTAGCGGCACAGATACGCAGTATTTT | - | TRBJ2-3 | TRBV12-3/TRBV12-4 | TRBD2
CASTGARYEQYF | TGTGCCAGCACCGGGGCTCGGTACGAGCAGTACTTC | - | TRBJ2-7 | TRBV2 | -
CASSEATYNSPLHF | TGTGCCAGCAGTGAGGCTACGTATAATTCACCCCTCCACTTT | few | TRBJ1-6 | TRBV3-1 | -
CASSDRPEPLHF | TGTGCCAGCAGTGACAGACCGGAGCCCCTCCACTTT | - | TRBJ1-6 | TRBV2 | -
CASSAAGSNTGELFF | TGTGCCAGCAGCGCTGCGGGTTCGAACACCGGGGAGCTGTTTTTT | - | TRBJ2-2 | TRBV11-2 | -
CSARAEAGDRETQYF | TGCAGTGCTAGAGCGGAGGCGGGGGATCGGGAGACCCAGTACTTC | many | TRBJ2-5 | TRBV20-1 | TRBD2
CASSYSAPSGANVLTF | TGTGCCAGCAGTTACTCGGCACCCTCTGGGGCCAACGTCCTGACTTTC | few | TRBJ2-6 | TRBV6-6 | -
CASSLVASGDSTDTQYF | TGCGCCAGCAGCTTGGTAGCTAGCGGGGATAGCACAGATACGCAGTATTTT | - | TRBJ2-3 | TRBV5-1 | TRBD2
CASNTGGRTEAFF | TGTGCCAGCAACACAGGGGGCAGAACTGAAGCTTTCTTT | many | TRBJ1-1 | TRBV2 | TRBD1
CSARRTRDLAYEQYF | TGCAGTGCTAGACGAACGAGGGACTTAGCCTACGAGCAGTACTTC | many | TRBJ2-7 | TRBV20-1 | -
CASSLGYQPYTDTQYF | TGTGCCAGCAGCTTAGGATACCAACCATACACAGATACGCAGTATTTT | few | TRBJ2-3 | TRBV7-8 | -
CASSIAQGTPNYGYTF | TGTGCCAGTAGTATAGCACAGGGGACCCCTAACTATGGCTACACCTTC | few | TRBJ1-2 | TRBV19 | TRBD1
CASSLSSGQETQYF | TGTGCCAGCAGCCTGTCTAGCGGACAAGAGACCCAGTACTTC | few | TRBJ2-5 | TRBV3-1 | TRBD2
CASSLALEQGGEAFF | TGTGCCAGCAGTTTAGCGCTGGAACAGGGCGGCGAAGCTTTCTTT | - | TRBJ1-1 | TRBV12-3/TRBV12-4 | -
CASSSRDSDEQYF | TGTGCCAGCAGTTCCCGGGACAGTGACGAGCAGTACTTC | - | TRBJ2-7 | TRBV7-9 | TRBD1
CASSTEKQPGHQPWGNTEAFF | TGTGCTAGCAGCACCGAAAAACAACCGGGACACCAACCTTGGGGGAACACTGAAGCTTTCTTT | many | TRBJ1-1 | TRBV7-7 | -
CSARGVGTAWGETQYF | TGCAGTGCTAGAGGGGTTGGGACAGCCTGGGGGGAGACCCAGTACTTC | many | TRBJ2-5 | TRBV20-1 | TRBD1
CASSLNPGDINEQFF | TGTGCCAGCAGCTTAAATCCAGGGGACATCAATGAGCAGTTCTTC | many | TRBJ2-1 | TRBV7-3 | -
CASSRNREGDEKLFF | TGTGCCAGCAGCCGAAACAGGGAAGGAGATGAAAAACTGTTTTTT | - | TRBJ1-4 | TRBV7-9 | -
CASSEVSYQPQHF | TGTGCCAGCAGTGAAGTCTCTTATCAGCCCCAGCATTTT | many | TRBJ1-5 | TRBV6-1 | -
CASSLPPGLGYNEQFF | TGCGCCAGCAGCCTACCACCTGGCCTCGGCTACAATGAGCAGTTCTTC | many | TRBJ2-1 | TRBV5-1 | -
CAISDVQYSNQPQHF | TGTGCCATCAGTGATGTGCAATATAGCAATCAGCCCCAGCATTTT | few | TRBJ1-5 | TRBV10-3 | -
CSAREPGQSPLNYGYTF | TGCAGTGCTAGAGAGCCCGGACAGTCGCCTCTTAACTATGGCTACACCTTC | few | TRBJ1-2 | TRBV20-1 | -
CASSALEGITGTQYF | TGTGCCAGCAGCGCACTAGAGGGGATTACGGGTACGCAGTATTTT | many | TRBJ2-3 | TRBV2 | -
CASIESGLAGISYNEQFF | TGTGCCAGCATCGAATCGGGACTAGCGGGGATCTCCTACAATGAGCAGTTCTTC | many | TRBJ2-1 | TRBV27 | TRBD2